The clone carrying this T cell receptor beta chain was counted between two and nine times. The library targeted TCRbeta and was prepared with unique molecular identifiers. TCRdb processed the PCR reads anew with MiXCR; each CDR3 protein has one entry. The sample yields around 370,000 distinct CDR3 sequences, 10% seen once. This entry is derived from a study of T-cell reconstitution after alpha-beta-depleted transplantation in children. The ends were cut back, 2 bases at V and 4 bases at J, with 10 bases in the middle. The CDR3 runs to 14 residues. CDR1 SGHDT and CDR2 YYEEEE come from the germline V gene.

The rearrangement uses TRBV5-6 and TRBJ2-1, with D hard to call. The receptor's source is a human donor who donated a stem cell graft to a child with acute lymphoblastic leukemia. The specimen comprised PBMCs from the stem cell graft donor, sampled from the stem cell graft. The CDR3 reads CASSLDEPYNEQFF. The DNA for the CDR3 is TGTGCCAGCAGCTTAGATGAGCCATACAATGAGCAGTTCTTC.